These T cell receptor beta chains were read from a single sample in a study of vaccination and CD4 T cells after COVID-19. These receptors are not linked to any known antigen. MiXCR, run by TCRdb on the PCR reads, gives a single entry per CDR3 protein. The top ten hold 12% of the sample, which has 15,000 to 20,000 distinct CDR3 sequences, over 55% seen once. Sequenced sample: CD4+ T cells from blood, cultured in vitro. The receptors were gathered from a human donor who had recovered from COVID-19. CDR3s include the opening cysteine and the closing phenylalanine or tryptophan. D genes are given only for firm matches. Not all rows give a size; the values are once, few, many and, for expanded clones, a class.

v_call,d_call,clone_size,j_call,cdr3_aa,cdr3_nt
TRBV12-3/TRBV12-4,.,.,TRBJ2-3,CASSSSAADTQYF,TGTGCCAGCAGTTCTTCAGCTGCAGATACGCAGTATTTT
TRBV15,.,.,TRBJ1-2,CATSSYNRDNYGYTF,TGTGCCACCAGCAGTTATAACAGAGACAACTATGGCTACACCTTC
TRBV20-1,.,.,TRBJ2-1,CSASRNHEQFF,TGCAGTGCCTCGAGGAACCATGAGCAGTTCTTC
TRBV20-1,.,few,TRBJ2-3,CSARDSRTQSTDTQYF,TGCAGTGCTAGAGATTCAAGGACACAAAGCACAGATACGCAGTATTTT
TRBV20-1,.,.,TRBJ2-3,CSATVSGSSTDTQYF,TGCAGTGCTACCGTTAGCGGATCTAGCACAGATACGCAGTATTTT
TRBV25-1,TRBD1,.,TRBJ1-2,CASSFTRDRAIYGYTF,TGTGCCAGCAGTTTTACCAGGGACAGGGCTATCTATGGCTACACCTTC
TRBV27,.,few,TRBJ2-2,CASSLSRAGWTGELFF,TGTGCCAGCAGTTTATCGAGGGCAGGCTGGACCGGGGAGCTGTTTTTT
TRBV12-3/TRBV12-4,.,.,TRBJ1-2,CASSLGGPYGYTF,TGTGCCAGCAGTTTAGGCGGGCCCTACGGCTACACCTTC
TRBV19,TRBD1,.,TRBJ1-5,CASSPFLGQGIGQPQHF,TGTGCCAGTAGCCCATTTCTGGGACAGGGGATAGGTCAGCCCCAGCATTTT
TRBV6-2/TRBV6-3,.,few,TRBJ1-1,CASRPLDNRNTEAFF,TGTGCCAGCAGACCGTTGGACAACCGGAACACTGAAGCTTTCTTT
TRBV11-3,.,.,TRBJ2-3,CASSLEGSDTQYF,TGTGCCAGCAGCTTAGAGGGATCAGATACGCAGTATTTT
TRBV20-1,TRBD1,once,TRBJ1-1,CSARNRGKNTEAFF,TGCAGTGCTAGAAACAGGGGGAAGAACACTGAAGCTTTCTTT
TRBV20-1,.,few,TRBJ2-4,CSASYLEGEGTKNIQYF,TGCAGTGCTAGTTACCTCGAGGGGGAAGGGACCAAAAACATTCAGTACTTC
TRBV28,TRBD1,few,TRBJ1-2,CASSLGQANGYTF,TGTGCCAGCAGTCTCGGACAGGCCAATGGCTACACCTTC
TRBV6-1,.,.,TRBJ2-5,CASSEIFGGGGTQYF,TGTGCCAGCAGTGAAATTTTTGGGGGTGGGGGGACCCAGTACTTC
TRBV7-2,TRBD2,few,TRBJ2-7,CASSSGLAGENF,TGTGCCAGCAGCTCCGGACTAGCGGGAGAGAACTTC
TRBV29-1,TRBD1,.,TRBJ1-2,CSASGQGYGYTF,TGCAGCGCATCGGGACAGGGATATGGCTACACCTTC
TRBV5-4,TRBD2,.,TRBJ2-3,CASTPGLAGVGDTQYF,TGTGCCAGCACCCCGGGACTAGCGGGAGTAGGGGATACGCAGTATTTT
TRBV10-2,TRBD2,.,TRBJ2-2,CATKTAGRATGELFF,TGCGCCACCAAGACTGCCGGGAGGGCCACCGGGGAGCTGTTTTTT
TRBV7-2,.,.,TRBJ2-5,CASSQFQETQYF,TGTGCCAGCAGCCAGTTCCAAGAGACCCAGTACTTC
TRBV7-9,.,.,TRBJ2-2,CASSLFRDTGELFF,TGTGCCAGCAGCTTATTCAGGGATACCGGGGAGCTGTTTTTT
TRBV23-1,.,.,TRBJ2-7,CASTRYEQYF,TGCGCCAGCACCAGATACGAGCAGTACTTC
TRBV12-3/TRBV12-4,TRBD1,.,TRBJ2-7,CASSLSGGREQYF,TGTGCCAGCAGTTTATCAGGGGGTCGCGAGCAGTACTTC
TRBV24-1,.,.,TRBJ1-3,CATSGGRTIYF,TGTGCCACCAGTGGGGGGCGCACCATATATTTT
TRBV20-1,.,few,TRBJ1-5,CSATKRGALSNQPQHF,TGCAGTGCTACTAAGCGGGGGGCTCTTAGCAATCAGCCCCAGCATTTT
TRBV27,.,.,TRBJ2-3,CASRPGGTDTQYF,TGTGCCAGCAGACCCGGGGGCACAGATACGCAGTATTTT
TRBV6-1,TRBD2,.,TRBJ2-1,CASFSGGAYEQFF,TGTGCCAGCTTTAGCGGGGGGGCCTATGAGCAGTTCTTC
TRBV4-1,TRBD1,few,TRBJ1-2,CASSQGTGGPNYGYTF,TGCGCCAGCAGCCAGGGGACAGGGGGCCCTAACTATGGCTACACCTTC
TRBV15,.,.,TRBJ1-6,CATSRDGDSPLHF,TGTGCCACCAGCAGAGATGGTGACTCACCCCTCCACTTT
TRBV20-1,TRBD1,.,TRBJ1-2,CSAGQGDYYGYTF,TGCAGTGCAGGACAGGGCGATTACTATGGCTACACCTTC
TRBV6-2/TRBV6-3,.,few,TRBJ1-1,CASSPSQVFVAFF,TGTGCCAGCAGTCCATCACAGGTCTTCGTAGCTTTCTTT
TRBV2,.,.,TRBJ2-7,CASSVMRTYEQYF,TGTGCCAGCAGTGTTATGCGGACCTACGAGCAGTACTTC
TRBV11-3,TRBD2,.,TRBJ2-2,CASSRGGTGELFF,TGTGCCAGCAGCCGGGGGGGAACCGGGGAGCTGTTTTTT
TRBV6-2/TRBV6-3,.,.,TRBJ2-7,CASSYEEGYEQYF,TGTGCCAGCAGTTACGAGGAGGGCTACGAGCAGTACTTC
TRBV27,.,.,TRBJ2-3,CASSSLATDTQYF,TGTGCCAGCAGTTCGCTAGCGACAGATACGCAGTATTTT
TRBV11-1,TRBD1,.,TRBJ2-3,CASSSQGATTDTQYF,TGTGCCAGCAGCTCCCAGGGGGCAACAACAGATACGCAGTATTTT
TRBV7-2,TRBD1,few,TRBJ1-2,CASSLMSGQGAGGYTF,TGTGCCAGCAGCTTAATGTCTGGACAGGGGGCCGGTGGCTACACCTTC
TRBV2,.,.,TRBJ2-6,CASSETGANVLTF,TGTGCCAGCAGTGAGACTGGGGCCAACGTCCTGACTTTC
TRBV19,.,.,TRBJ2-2,CASSIQGSGELFF,TGTGCCAGTAGTATTCAGGGGTCCGGGGAGCTGTTTTTT